What follows are 26 T cell receptor beta chains derived from one specimen sequenced in a study of T cells in localized non-small cell lung cancer. Sequenced by immunoSEQ multiplex PCR; TCRdb stores in-frame clones only, minus some. Among 6,500 to 9,000 clones, around 52% were seen once, and the ten largest hold about 2.8%. Here the sequenced sample was lymph node tissue, taken before any cancer treatment. These receptors were taken from a female donor over 55 with stage I lung adenocarcinoma.

The V and J genes are TRBV19 and TRBJ2-1; 10 nucleotides match TRBD2. J lost 10 bases, V lost 6 bases, and 12 bases had no gene match. This CDR3 is built from 15 residues. Looked up from germline, CDR1 is LNHDA and CDR2 is SQIVND (reference sequence). The DNA of the CDR3 is TGTGCCAGTAGATTTCGGGGACTAGCGACACTAGAGCAGTTCTTC. Translated, it gives CASRFRGLATLEQFF.

Written as DNA, the CDR3 is TGTGCCAGCAGTGAAGCCAGGGCGGAGCCCCAGCATTTT. This codes for CASSEARAEPQHF. The gene calls are TRBV2 and TRBJ1-5; D perhaps matches TRBD1 (5 bases). The CDR3 runs to 13 residues. CDR1 is SNHLY, CDR2 FYNNEI, per germline. V was shortened by 0 bases and J by 8 bases, with 8 bases between the two germline ends.

This clone has a handful of counts. The rearrangement joins TRBV19 to TRBJ2-1; a weak D match, TRBD2 (5 bases). V was pared by 3 bases and J by 7 bases, with 16 bases between. The CDR3 spans 15 residues. Germline V gives CDR1 LNHDA, CDR2 SQIVND (reference sequence). This CDR3 is CASSIGGSGYNEQFF. CDR3 DNA sequence: TGTGCCAGTAGTATTGGTGGGAGTGGGTATAATGAGCAGTTCTTC.

The chain recombines TRBV30 with TRBJ2-7; 12 bases are shared with TRBD1. Germline CDR1 GTSNPN, CDR2 SVGIG (reference sequence). Trimming took 3 bases from V and 3 from J; bases not matched to a gene: 3. This CDR3 has 14 residues. CDR3 DNA sequence: TGTGCCTGGAGGGGACAGGGGGCTTACTACGAGCAGTACTTC. This translates into CAWRGQGAYYEQYF.

The V gene is TRBV6-8, the J gene TRBJ1-4; D perhaps matches TRBD1 (6 bases). In germline, CDR1 is MNHGY, CDR2 SAAAGT. The V end was cut by 6 bases, the J end by 4 bases, with 18 bases between. This CDR3 is built from 16 residues. CDR3 bases: TGTGCCAGCAGGCCAGACCGGGACACCTATAATGAAAAACTGTTTTTT. As protein: CASRPDRDTYNEKLFF.

The chain has TRBV19 and TRBJ2-5; no definite D call. Germline-derived CDR1 and CDR2 are LNHDA and SQIVND (reference sequence). V was pared by 5 bases and J by 7 bases, with 17 bases between. The CDR3 is 14 amino acids. The CDR3 here is CASSPGPSSRTQYF. Here the CDR3 DNA reads TGTGCCAGTAGTCCCGGGCCGTCGTCTCGGACCCAGTACTTC. Using reference TRBV19 and TRBJ2-5 for the parts outside the CDR3, the full variable domain is DGGITQSPKYLFRKEGQNVTLSCEQNLNHDAMYWYRQDPGQGLRLIYYSQIVNDFQKGDIAEGYSVSREKKESFPLTVTSAQKNPTAFYLCASSPGPSSRTQYFGPGTRLLVL.

This clone was seen a few times. The V and J genes are TRBV6-8 and TRBJ1-3; no definite D call. Trimming took 6 bases from V and 1 from J, leaving 16 bases between them. Germline loops: CDR1 MNHGY, CDR2 SAAAGT. The CDR3 sequence is 16 residues long. CDR3 DNA sequence: TGTGCCAGCAGCCCCCCAGGACGGGAATCTGGAAACACCATATATTTT. The encoded protein is CASSPPGRESGNTIYF.

The gene calls are TRBV12-5 and TRBJ2-2; a possible D gene is TRBD1 (5 bases). The CDR3 is 16 amino acids. V was trimmed by 6 bases and J by 0 bases, leaving 14 bases between them. The V gene's germline CDR1 is LGHNT and CDR2 FRNRAP. CDR3 DNA: TGTGCTAGTGGAGACCAGACAGTTGCGAACACCGGGGAGCTGTTTTTT. Its protein product is CASGDQTVANTGELFF.

The chain is built from TRBV28 and TRBJ2-5, with TRBD1 as a possible D gene (5 bases). CDR1 is MDHEN, CDR2 SYDVKM, per germline. The CDR3 sequence is 14 residues long. Trimming shortened V by 5 bases and J by 5 bases, and 15 bases separated the two germline ends. Written as DNA, the CDR3 is TGTGCCAGCAGTCCCTCGACAGAGTGGGAGACCCAGTACTTC. Translating it yields CASSPSTEWETQYF.

The chain joins TRBV30 to TRBJ2-3, with 10 positions matching TRBD2. V dropped 0 bases and J dropped 5; count of bases not matched to a gene: 2. Germline assignment: CDR1 GTSNPN and CDR2 SVGIG (reference sequence). The CDR3 spans 14 residues. CDR3 sequence reads: CAWSVAGGVDTQYF. CDR3 DNA: TGTGCCTGGAGTGTAGCGGGGGGGGTAGATACGCAGTATTTT.

The rearrangement links TRBV11-3 to TRBJ2-3, with TRBD2 matching 13 bases. Germline CDR1 reads SGHNT; CDR2 reads YENEEA. The CDR3 spans 15 residues. The J segment lost 8 bases and the V segment lost 5 bases, leaving 7 bases of the junction unmatched. For the CDR3, the DNA is TGTGCCAGCAGCCTGGGACTAGCGGGACCCGGTACGCAGTATTTT. It is translated as CASSLGLAGPGTQYF.

The gene calls are TRBV7-5 and TRBJ1-4; the table names TRBD1, a call not compared with the DNA. TRBV7-5 is a listed pseudogene. The CDR3 spans 15 residues. The CDR3 DNA reads as TGTGCCAGCAGCCTACAGGGCCAGGGGTTTGAAAAACTGTTTTTT. It encodes CASSLQGQGFEKLFF.

This chain connects TRBV10-3 to TRBJ2-2; D is unclear. Trimming left V 3 bases short and J 6 bases short, with 8 bases between. The length of the CDR3 is 13 residues. Germline-derived CDR1 and CDR2 are ENHRY and SYGVKD. CDR3 loop: CAISEGGPGELFF. For the CDR3, the DNA is TGTGCCATCAGTGAAGGTGGACCCGGGGAGCTGTTTTTT.

This clone was observed a single time. The chain couples TRBV9 to TRBJ1-1; TRBD1 is a possible D gene (5 bases). The germline V gene encodes CDR1 SGDLS and CDR2 YYNGEE. Trimming took off 0 bases at V and 7 bases at J, with 7 bases between the two ends. The CDR3 length is 12 residues. CDR3 sequence (DNA): TGTGCCAGCAGCGTAGGAGGGGATGAAGCTTTCTTT. Protein product: CASSVGGDEAFF.

This clone was observed once. The V gene is TRBV30, the J gene TRBJ2-1; D call uncertain. V shed 5 bases and J shed 5 bases, with 13 bases lying between them. The germline V gene encodes CDR1 GTSNPN and CDR2 SVGIG (reference sequence). The CDR3 has 13 residues. The CDR3 region has the DNA TGTGCCTGGGAGAAGAGTCGTGACAATGAGCAGTTCTTC. This encodes CAWEKSRDNEQFF.

This clone was detected only a few times. The CDR3 nucleotides are TGTGCCAGCAGTTGGACAGGGTCCTACAATGAGCAGTTCTTC. Translated, it gives CASSWTGSYNEQFF. The chain combines TRBV6-8 with TRBJ2-1; TRBD1 aligns across 8 bases. The CDR3 has 14 amino acids. CDR1 and CDR2 (germline): MNHGY, SAAAGT. Trimming removed 4 bases from V and 1 base from J; junction bases left unmatched: 0.

The rearrangement uses TRBV11-3 and TRBJ2-5; no reliable D call. V dropped 3 bases and J dropped 3 bases, with 14 bases sitting between them. The V gene's germline CDR1 is SGHNT and CDR2 YENEEA. The CDR3 runs to 15 residues. This CDR3 reads CASSLAVRNEETQYF. The CDR3 DNA is TGTGCCAGCAGCTTGGCCGTACGAAACGAAGAGACCCAGTACTTC.

This rearrangement joins TRBV19 to TRBJ1-1; TRBD1 matches 7 bases. The ends lost 1 base at V and 0 bases at J; junction bases unmatched: 20. The germline CDR1 and CDR2 sequences are LNHDA and SQIVND (reference sequence). The CDR3 contains 21 residues. This chain's CDR3 is CASSIGPGKWGYRGLNTEAFF. The DNA for the CDR3 is TGTGCCAGTAGTATAGGGCCGGGGAAGTGGGGATATAGGGGGCTGAACACTGAAGCTTTCTTT.

This clone appeared a few times. This chain uses TRBV2 with TRBJ1-4, with D tentatively TRBD1 (5 bases). Germline assignment: CDR1 SNHLY and CDR2 FYNNEI. The V and J ends lost 9 bases and 2 bases respectively, with 10 bases between them. This CDR3 comprises 13 residues. CDR3 DNA sequence: TGTGCCAGTGCATCAGGGACTAATGAAAAACTGTTTTTT. The encoded protein is CASASGTNEKLFF.

This clone was seen only a few times. This chain joins TRBV11-3 and TRBJ2-5, with D possibly being TRBD1 or TRBD2 (7 bases each). Trimming removed 0 bases from V and 3 bases from J, with 11 bases in between. Germline V gene sequence: CDR1 SGHNT, CDR2 YENEEA. This CDR3 comprises 15 residues. The CDR3 reads CASSLEQGGKETQYF. The CDR3 coding sequence is TGTGCCAGCAGCTTAGAGCAGGGGGGGAAAGAGACCCAGTACTTC.

The J gene is TRBJ1-1, the V gene TRBV30; 7 bases line up with TRBD1. The junction had 5 bases not matched to a gene; V was cut back by 2 bases and J by 2 bases. Germline values: CDR1 GTSNPN, CDR2 SVGIG (reference sequence). The CDR3 extends over 14 amino acids. The CDR3 DNA follows: TGTGCCTGGAGTTTAGGGACAGTAAACACTGAAGCTTTCTTT. It codes for CAWSLGTVNTEAFF.

The V call is TRBV6-7, the J call TRBJ1-5, with a possible D match to TRBD1 (5 bases). TRBV6-7 is filed as an ORF, its function uncertain. The CDR3 is 14 amino acids. V lost 0 bases, J lost 7 bases, and 10 bases lay in between. The CDR3 spells CASSYSNGGQPQHF. CDR3 in DNA: TGTGCCAGCAGTTACTCGAACGGGGGACAGCCCCAGCATTTT.

V is TRBV9 and J is TRBJ2-1; 9 bases match TRBD2. In germline, CDR1 is SGDLS, CDR2 YYNGEE. V was clipped by 5 bases and J by 9 bases; unmatched bases: 12. The CDR3 has 15 amino acids. CDR3 DNA: TGTGCCAGCAGAGGTAGCGGGGGTTCTTTGTTTGAGCAGTTCTTC. It codes for CASRGSGGSLFEQFF.

About this clone: At one of its ends the junction is not consistent with the germline gene, which may arise from a read error. The chain's CDR3 is CVSNIGRGNEQFF. CDR3 sequence (DNA): TGTGTCAGTAATATCGGACGGGGCAATGAGCAGTTCTTC. V is TRBV19 and J is TRBJ2-1; a possible D gene is TRBD2 (5 bases). The V gene's germline CDR1 is LNHDA and CDR2 SQIVND (reference sequence). The CDR3 loop spans 13 amino acids.

In its sample, this clone was seen a few times. The V call is TRBV6-7, the J call TRBJ2-7; the D gene is possibly TRBD2 (6 bases). TRBV6-7 has ORF status, its function being uncertain. CDR3 length equals 15 residues. V was cut by 3 bases and J by 2 bases, with 14 bases left in between. The chain's CDR3 is CASSYGGGITYEQYF. The CDR3 coding sequence is TGTGCCAGCAGTTATGGTGGCGGGATCACCTACGAGCAGTACTTC.

This chain links TRBV11-3 with TRBJ1-2, with 8 bases matching TRBD1. The V gene end was trimmed by 4 bases and the J gene end by 8 bases; junction bases not matched to a gene: 9. From germline, CDR1 is SGHNT and CDR2 YENEEA. CDR3 length equals 14 residues. The CDR3 DNA is TGTGCCAGCAGCTCCCGGACAGGGAATCGCGGCTACACCTTC. Encoded protein: CASSSRTGNRGYTF.